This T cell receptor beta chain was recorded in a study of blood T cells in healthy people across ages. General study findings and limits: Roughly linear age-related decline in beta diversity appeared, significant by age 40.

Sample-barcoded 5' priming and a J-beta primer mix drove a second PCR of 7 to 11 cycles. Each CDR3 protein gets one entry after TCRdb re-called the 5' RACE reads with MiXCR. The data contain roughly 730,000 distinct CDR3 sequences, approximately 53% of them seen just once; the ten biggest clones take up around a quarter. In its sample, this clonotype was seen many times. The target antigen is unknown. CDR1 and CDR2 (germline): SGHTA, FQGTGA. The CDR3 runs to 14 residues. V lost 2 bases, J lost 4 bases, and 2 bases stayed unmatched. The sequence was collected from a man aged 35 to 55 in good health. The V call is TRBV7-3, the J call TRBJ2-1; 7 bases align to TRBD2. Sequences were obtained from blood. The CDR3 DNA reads TGTGCCAGCAGCTTATCGGGGGGTTACAATGAGCAGTTCTTC. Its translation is CASSLSGGYNEQFF.